This T cell receptor beta chain was sequenced in a study of identical twins. This CDR3 is built from 14 residues. After removal of 6 bases from V and 6 bases from J, the junction contained 5 bases not matched to a gene. Germline V lookup: CDR1 DFQATT, CDR2 SNEGSKA (reference sequence). Study-wide results and caveats: Fewer insertions characterized abundant cord blood beta clonotypes, whereas memory repertoires showed none. Where beta out-of-frame sequences were concerned, excess twin sharing was weaker. Out-of-frame TCR alpha sharing in monozygotic twins exceeded recombination model predictions.

TCRdb processed the 5' RACE reads anew with MiXCR; each CDR3 protein has one entry. The table includes some 630,000 distinct CDR3 sequences, roughly 7.1% detected once. With respect to this clonotype: The target antigen is unknown. In this CDR3 the conserved last residue, phenylalanine or tryptophan, is missing, so a read error is likely.

This same sample was also part of a study on yellow fever vaccine responses in identical twins.

The gene calls are TRBV20-1 and TRBJ2-1; 13 bases align to TRBD2. The receptor comes from a woman between 18 and 30 years old in good health. The sequenced sample was PBMCs. CDR3: CSATGLAGRNEQFS. CDR3 bases: TGCAGTGCCACGGGACTAGCGGGACGCAATGAGCAGTTCTCC.